Here is one T cell receptor beta chain with its context. This sample was taken from a study of blood T cell repertoires in COVID-19. Study context: Acute-phase and convalescent COVID-19 samples originated in the United States, Italy and Spain. PBMCs, B-cell-depleted T cells, or T cells were the source of the cDNA or gDNA that made up the material.

Authors' processing steps: Reference gene primer amplification gave nucleated cell count estimates. Clones were sequenced by immunoSEQ multiplex PCR, and TCRdb holds only the in-frame ones, with some missing. V, J and clone size were drawn from that table, and D and trimming were deduced from the DNA. The sample lists 40,000 to 60,000 clones, around 85% occurring once. The receptor was isolated from a human donor in a cohort sampled during active COVID-19. The source material was peripheral blood.

For the CDR3, the DNA is TGCAGCGTTGGGGGAGGATACACTGAAGCTTTCTTT. Its protein is CSVGGGYTEAFF. V and J are TRBV29-1 and TRBJ1-1; D remains ambiguous. This CDR3 is 12 amino acids long. Germline V gene lookup returns CDR1 SQVTM and CDR2 ANQGSEA. Trimming left V 4 bases short and J 3 bases short, with 9 bases between.